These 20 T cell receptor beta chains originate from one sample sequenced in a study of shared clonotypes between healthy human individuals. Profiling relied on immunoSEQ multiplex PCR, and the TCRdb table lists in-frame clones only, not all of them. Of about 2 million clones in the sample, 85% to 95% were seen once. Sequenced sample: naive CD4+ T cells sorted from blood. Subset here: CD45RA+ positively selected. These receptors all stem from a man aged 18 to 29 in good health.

Here the CDR3 DNA reads TGTGCCAGCAGCCCCCTACAGGGGAAAGCCAGCGAGCAGTACTTC. This encodes CASSPLQGKASEQYF. The genes are TRBV5-4 and TRBJ2-7; TRBD1 agrees at 7 bases. The trim removed 4 bases at V and 6 bases at J, leaving 13 bases unmatched. Germline V gives CDR1 SGHNT, CDR2 YYREEE (reference sequence). This CDR3 is 15 amino acids long.

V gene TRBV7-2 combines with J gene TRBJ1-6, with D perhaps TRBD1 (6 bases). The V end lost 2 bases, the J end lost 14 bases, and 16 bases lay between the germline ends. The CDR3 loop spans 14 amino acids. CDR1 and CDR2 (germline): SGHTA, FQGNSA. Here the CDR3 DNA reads TGTGCCAGCAGCTTAAACAGGGCCGGGAGGACCCTCCACTTT. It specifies CASSLNRAGRTLHF.

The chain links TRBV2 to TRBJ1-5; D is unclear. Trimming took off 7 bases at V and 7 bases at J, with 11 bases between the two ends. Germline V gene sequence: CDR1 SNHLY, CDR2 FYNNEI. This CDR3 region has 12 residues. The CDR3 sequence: CASTYAGQPQHF. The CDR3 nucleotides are TGTGCCAGCACTTACGCTGGGCAGCCCCAGCATTTT. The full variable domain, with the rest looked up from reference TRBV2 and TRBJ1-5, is EPEVTQTPSHQVTQMGQEVILRCVPISNHLYFYWYRQILGQKVEFLVSFYNNEISEKSEIFDDQFSVERPDGSNFTLKIRSTKLEDSAMYFCASTYAGQPQHFGDGTRLSIL.

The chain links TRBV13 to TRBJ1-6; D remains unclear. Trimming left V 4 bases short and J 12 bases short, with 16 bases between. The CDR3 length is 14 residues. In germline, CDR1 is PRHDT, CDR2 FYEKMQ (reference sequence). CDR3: CASSSSASGKPLHF. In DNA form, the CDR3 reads TGTGCCAGCAGCTCCTCGGCCTCCGGGAAACCCCTCCACTTT.

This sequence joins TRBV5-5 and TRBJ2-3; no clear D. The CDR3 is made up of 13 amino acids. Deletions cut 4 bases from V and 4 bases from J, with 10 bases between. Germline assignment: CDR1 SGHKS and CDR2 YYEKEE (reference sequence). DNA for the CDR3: TGTGCCAGCAGCCCCGGTTCCCCAGATACGCAGTATTTT. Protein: CASSPGSPDTQYF.

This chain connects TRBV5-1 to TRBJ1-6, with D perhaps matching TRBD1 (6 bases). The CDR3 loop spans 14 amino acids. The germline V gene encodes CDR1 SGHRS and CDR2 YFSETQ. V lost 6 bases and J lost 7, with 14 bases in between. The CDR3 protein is CASNEQGQNSPLHF. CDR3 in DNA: TGCGCCAGCAATGAACAGGGTCAAAATTCACCCCTCCACTTT.

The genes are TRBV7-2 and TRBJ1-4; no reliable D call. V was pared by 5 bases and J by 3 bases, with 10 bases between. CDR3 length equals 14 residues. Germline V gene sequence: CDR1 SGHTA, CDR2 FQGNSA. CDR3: CASSPSRANEKLFF. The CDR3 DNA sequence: TGTGCCAGCAGCCCCTCTAGGGCTAATGAAAAACTGTTTTTT.

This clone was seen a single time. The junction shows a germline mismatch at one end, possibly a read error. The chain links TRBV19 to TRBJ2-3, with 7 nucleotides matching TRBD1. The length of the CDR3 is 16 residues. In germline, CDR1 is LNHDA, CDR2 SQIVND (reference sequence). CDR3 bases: TGTGCCAGTAGTCTAGAGACAGGGAAGAGCACAGATACGCAGTATTTT. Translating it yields CASSLETGKSTDTQYF. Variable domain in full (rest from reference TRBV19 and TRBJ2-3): DGGITQSPKYLFRKEGQNVTLSCEQNLNHDAMYWYRQDPGQGLRLIYYSQIVNDFQKGDIAEGYSVSREKKESFPLTVTSAQKNPTAFYLCASSLETGKSTDTQYFGPGTRLTVL.

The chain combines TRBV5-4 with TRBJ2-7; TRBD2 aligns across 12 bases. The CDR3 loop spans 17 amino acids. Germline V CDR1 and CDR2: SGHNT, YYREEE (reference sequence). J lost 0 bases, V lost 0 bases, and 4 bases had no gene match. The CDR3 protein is CASSLGLAGDSSYEQYF. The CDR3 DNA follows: TGTGCCAGCAGCTTGGGACTAGCGGGAGACAGCTCCTACGAGCAGTACTTC.

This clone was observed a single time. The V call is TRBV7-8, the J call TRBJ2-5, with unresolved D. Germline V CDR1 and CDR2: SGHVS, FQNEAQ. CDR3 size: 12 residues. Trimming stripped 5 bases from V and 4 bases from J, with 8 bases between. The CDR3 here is CASSAGAETQYF. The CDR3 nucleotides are TGTGCCAGCAGCGCCGGAGCAGAGACCCAGTACTTC.

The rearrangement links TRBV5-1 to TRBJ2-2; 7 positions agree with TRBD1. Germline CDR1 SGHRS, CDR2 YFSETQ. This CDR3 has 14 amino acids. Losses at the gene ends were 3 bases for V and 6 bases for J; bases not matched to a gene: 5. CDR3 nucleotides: TGCGCCAGCAGCTCGACAGGGTCCGCCGGGGAGCTGTTTTTT. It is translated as CASSSTGSAGELFF.

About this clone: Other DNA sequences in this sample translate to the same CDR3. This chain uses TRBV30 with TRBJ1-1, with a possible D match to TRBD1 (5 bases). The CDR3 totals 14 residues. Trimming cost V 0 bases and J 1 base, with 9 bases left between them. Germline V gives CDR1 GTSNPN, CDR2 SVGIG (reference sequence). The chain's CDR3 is CAWSVRGGNTEAFF. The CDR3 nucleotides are TGTGCCTGGAGTGTACGTGGGGGGAACACTGAAGCTTTCTTT.

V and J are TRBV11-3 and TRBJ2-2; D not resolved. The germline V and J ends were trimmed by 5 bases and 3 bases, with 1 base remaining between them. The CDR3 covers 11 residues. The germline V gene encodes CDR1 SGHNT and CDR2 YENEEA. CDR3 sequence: CASSDTGELFF. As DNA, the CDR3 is TGTGCCAGCAGCGACACCGGGGAGCTGTTTTTT.

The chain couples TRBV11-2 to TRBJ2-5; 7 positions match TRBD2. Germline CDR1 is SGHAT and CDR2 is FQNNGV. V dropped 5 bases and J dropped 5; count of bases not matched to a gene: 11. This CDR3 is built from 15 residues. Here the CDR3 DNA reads TGTGCCAGCAGCCCGGATGGACTAGAGGTTGAGACCCAGTACTTC. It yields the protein CASSPDGLEVETQYF.

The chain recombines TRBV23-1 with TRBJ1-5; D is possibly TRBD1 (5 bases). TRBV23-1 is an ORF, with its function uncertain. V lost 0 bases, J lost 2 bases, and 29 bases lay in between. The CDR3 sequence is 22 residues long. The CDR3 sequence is CASSQSSPSAKDPTGGNQPQHF. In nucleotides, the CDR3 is TGCGCCAGCAGTCAATCTTCGCCGTCGGCCAAAGACCCCACAGGCGGCAATCAGCCCCAGCATTTT.

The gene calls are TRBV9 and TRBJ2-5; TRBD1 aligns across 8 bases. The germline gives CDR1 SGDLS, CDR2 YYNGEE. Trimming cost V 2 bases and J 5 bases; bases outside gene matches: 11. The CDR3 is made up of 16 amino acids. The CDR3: CASSVYAGGGRETQYF. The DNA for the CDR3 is TGTGCCAGCAGCGTTTACGCAGGGGGCGGACGGGAGACCCAGTACTTC.

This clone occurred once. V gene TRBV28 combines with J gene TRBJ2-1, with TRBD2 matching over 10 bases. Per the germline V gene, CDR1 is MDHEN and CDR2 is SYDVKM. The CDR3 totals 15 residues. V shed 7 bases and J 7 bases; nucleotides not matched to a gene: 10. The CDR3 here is CASTDLAGEANEQFF. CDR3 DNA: TGTGCCAGCACCGACCTAGCGGGGGAAGCGAATGAGCAGTTCTTC.

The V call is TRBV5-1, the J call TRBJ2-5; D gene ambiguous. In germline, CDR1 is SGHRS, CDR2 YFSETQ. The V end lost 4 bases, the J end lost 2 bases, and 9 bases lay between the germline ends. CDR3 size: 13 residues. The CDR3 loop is CASSRGIQETQYF. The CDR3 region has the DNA TGCGCCAGCAGCCGTGGGATTCAAGAGACCCAGTACTTC.

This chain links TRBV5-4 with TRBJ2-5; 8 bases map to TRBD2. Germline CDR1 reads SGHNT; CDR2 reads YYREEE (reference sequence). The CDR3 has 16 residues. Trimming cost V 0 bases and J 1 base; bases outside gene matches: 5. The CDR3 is CASSLGPGGAQETQYF. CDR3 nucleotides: TGTGCCAGCAGCTTGGGTCCCGGGGGGGCCCAAGAGACCCAGTACTTC.

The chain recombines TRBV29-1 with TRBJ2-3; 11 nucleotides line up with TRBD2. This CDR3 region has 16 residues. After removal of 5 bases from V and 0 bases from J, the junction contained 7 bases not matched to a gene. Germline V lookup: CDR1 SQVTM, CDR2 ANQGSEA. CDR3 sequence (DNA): TGCAGCGTTCTCGGGACTAGCGGAACTAGCACAGATACGCAGTATTTT. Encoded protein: CSVLGTSGTSTDTQYF.